One and the same sample provided the 15 T cell receptor beta chains below, sequenced in a study of shared clonotypes between healthy human individuals. Assay: immunoSEQ multiplex PCR; the TCRdb copy retains only in-frame clones and omits some. The profile shows 2,500,000 or so clones, 80% to 95% of them singletons. Sequenced input: naive CD4+ T cells from PBMCs. This sample's subset: CD45RA+ positively selected. These receptor sequences come from a man younger than 35 in good health. Some clones in this sample may be carry-over from other donors' samples.

In its sample, this clone was seen once. Different DNA sequences within this sample yield the same CDR3. V is TRBV9 and J is TRBJ2-2; possibly TRBD2 for D (6 bases). Germline lookup yields CDR1 SGDLS and CDR2 YYNGEE. CDR3 size: 15 residues. Trimming left V 0 bases short and J 5 bases short, with 11 bases between. The DNA for the CDR3 is TGTGCCAGCAGCGTAGTATCTGGAGGGACCGGGGAGCTGTTTTTT. This sequence encodes CASSVVSGGTGELFF.

This chain joins TRBV6-4 and TRBJ2-3, with unresolved D. Germline lookup yields CDR1 MRHNA and CDR2 SNTAGT. This CDR3 is 13 amino acids long. The germline V and J ends were trimmed by 2 bases and 8 bases, with 11 bases remaining between them. CDR3 DNA sequence: TGTGCCAGCAGTGACCCACCGGCCCCTACGCAGTATTTT. Translation gives CASSDPPAPTQYF.

DNA of the CDR3: TGTGCCAGCAGCGGGACTAGCGGGACTGAGCAGTTCTTC. Protein sequence: CASSGTSGTEQFF. The gene calls are TRBV2 and TRBJ2-1, with 13 bases lining up with TRBD2. The germline V gene has CDR1 SNHLY and CDR2 FYNNEI. The trim removed 6 bases at V and 9 bases at J, leaving 2 bases unmatched. CDR3 length: 13 residues. Together with reference TRBV2 and TRBJ2-1, the CDR3 gives the full variable domain: EPEVTQTPSHQVTQMGQEVILRCVPISNHLYFYWYRQILGQKVEFLVSFYNNEISEKSEIFDDQFSVERPDGSNFTLKIRSTKLEDSAMYFCASSGTSGTEQFFGPGTRLTVL.

The chain is built from TRBV7-2 and TRBJ2-2, with TRBD2 identical over 9 bases. Trimming removed 5 bases from V and 4 bases from J; junction bases left unmatched: 8. Germline-derived CDR1 and CDR2 are SGHTA and FQGNSA. The CDR3 extends over 16 amino acids. CDR3 sequence reads: CASSLGAGGGTGELFF. The CDR3 DNA reads TGTGCCAGCAGCCTCGGGGCGGGAGGGGGCACCGGGGAGCTGTTTTTT.

This chain links TRBV7-8 with TRBJ1-3; D is ambiguous. Trimming left V 3 bases short and J 0 bases short, with 12 bases between. Looked up from germline, CDR1 is SGHVS and CDR2 is FQNEAQ. The CDR3 consists of 16 residues. The DNA of the CDR3 is TGTGCCAGCAGCTTTTCAAGGACGGACTCTGGAAACACCATATATTTT. It codes for CASSFSRTDSGNTIYF.

As to this clone: Other DNA sequences of this sample code for an identical CDR3. The rearrangement uses TRBV28 and TRBJ2-2, with a possible D match to TRBD2 (5 bases). The germline V and J ends were trimmed by 7 bases and 7 bases, with 7 bases remaining between them. The CDR3 runs 11 residues. Germline-derived CDR1 and CDR2 are MDHEN and SYDVKM. For the CDR3, the DNA is TGTGCCAGCAAAGGGAGCGGGGAGCTGTTTTTT. Protein sequence: CASKGSGELFF.

V gene TRBV27 combines with J gene TRBJ2-3; D unresolved. V lost 0 bases, J lost 2 bases, and 6 bases lay in between. CDR1 and CDR2 (germline): MNHEY, SMNVEV (reference sequence). CDR3 length: 14 amino acids. In DNA form, the CDR3 reads TGTGCCAGCAGTTTATCGGGCTCCACAGATACGCAGTATTTT. Protein sequence: CASSLSGSTDTQYF.

This clone was detected only once. The chain has TRBV9 and TRBJ2-7; no clear D. The CDR3 is made up of 16 amino acids. The V gene lost 0 bases and the J gene lost 1 base, with 14 bases spanning the gap. Germline loops: CDR1 SGDLS, CDR2 YYNGEE. In DNA form, the CDR3 reads TGTGCCAGCAGCGTAGAGCTTAGACCGGTATCCTACGAGCAGTACTTC. This sequence encodes CASSVELRPVSYEQYF.

Concerning this clone itself: Other DNA sequences in the same sample also yield this CDR3. This rearrangement joins TRBV9 to TRBJ1-1; tentatively, D is TRBD1 (5 bases). CDR1 is SGDLS and CDR2 is YYNGEE in the germline V gene. Trimming shortened V by 3 bases and J by 1 base, and 10 bases separated the two germline ends. This CDR3 is 14 amino acids long. The CDR3 nucleotides are TGTGCCAGCAGCGCGACCGGGACGAACACTGAAGCTTTCTTT. Translating it yields CASSATGTNTEAFF.

To note about this clone: One junction end disagrees with the germline gene, perhaps due to a read error. The chain carries TRBV7-9 and TRBJ2-4; 8 nucleotides align to TRBD1. The CDR3 covers 16 residues. The germline V gene encodes CDR1 SEHNR and CDR2 FQNEAQ (reference sequence). Here the CDR3 DNA reads TGTGCCAGCAGCCCCCACCGGACAGGGTTTAAGTTGCGGCTGAACTTC. Its protein product is CASSPHRTGFKLRLNF.

This chain links TRBV6-1 with TRBJ1-2; tentative D call: TRBD1 (5 bases). Germline CDR1 is MNHNS and CDR2 is SASEGT. The CDR3 has 12 residues. The V end lost 6 bases, the J end lost 4 bases, and 9 bases lay between the germline ends. The CDR3 bases are TGTGCCAGCAGGAAGACAGCCTATGGCTACACCTTC. This encodes CASRKTAYGYTF.

The rearrangement joins TRBV7-2 to TRBJ1-1; D perhaps matches TRBD1 (6 bases). The length of the CDR3 is 14 residues. The V gene lost 5 bases and the J gene lost 4 bases, with 14 bases spanning the gap. Germline loops: CDR1 SGHTA, CDR2 FQGNSA. The CDR3 DNA reads TGTGCCAGCAGCCCCGGGAGGGGGTCCACTGAAGCTTTCTTT. It is translated as CASSPGRGSTEAFF.

This rearrangement joins TRBV6-5 to TRBJ2-7, with D unresolved. The CDR3 consists of 13 residues. Germline-derived CDR1 and CDR2 are MNHEY and SVGAGI. Trimming took 6 bases from V and 3 from J, leaving 12 bases between them. CDR3 loop: CASSLRLGYEQYF. In DNA form, the CDR3 reads TGTGCCAGCAGCTTGAGACTCGGCTACGAGCAGTACTTC.

The rearrangement links TRBV28 to TRBJ2-3; D perhaps matches TRBD2 (6 bases). Germline V gene lookup returns CDR1 MDHEN and CDR2 SYDVKM. V was pared by 8 bases and J by 1 base, with 10 bases between. CDR3 length equals 13 residues. The CDR3 region is CASRGLGTDTQYF. The CDR3 bases are TGTGCCAGCCGGGGGTTGGGCACAGATACGCAGTATTTT.

V and J are TRBV4-2 and TRBJ2-7, with TRBD1 identical over 9 bases. J gave up 1 base and V 4 bases, and 2 bases lay outside the gene matches. The CDR3 totals 14 residues. Germline V gene data show CDR1 as LGHNA and CDR2 as YNFKEQ. This CDR3 is CASSRDRASYEQYF. As DNA, the CDR3 is TGTGCCAGCAGCCGGGACAGGGCTTCCTACGAGCAGTACTTC.